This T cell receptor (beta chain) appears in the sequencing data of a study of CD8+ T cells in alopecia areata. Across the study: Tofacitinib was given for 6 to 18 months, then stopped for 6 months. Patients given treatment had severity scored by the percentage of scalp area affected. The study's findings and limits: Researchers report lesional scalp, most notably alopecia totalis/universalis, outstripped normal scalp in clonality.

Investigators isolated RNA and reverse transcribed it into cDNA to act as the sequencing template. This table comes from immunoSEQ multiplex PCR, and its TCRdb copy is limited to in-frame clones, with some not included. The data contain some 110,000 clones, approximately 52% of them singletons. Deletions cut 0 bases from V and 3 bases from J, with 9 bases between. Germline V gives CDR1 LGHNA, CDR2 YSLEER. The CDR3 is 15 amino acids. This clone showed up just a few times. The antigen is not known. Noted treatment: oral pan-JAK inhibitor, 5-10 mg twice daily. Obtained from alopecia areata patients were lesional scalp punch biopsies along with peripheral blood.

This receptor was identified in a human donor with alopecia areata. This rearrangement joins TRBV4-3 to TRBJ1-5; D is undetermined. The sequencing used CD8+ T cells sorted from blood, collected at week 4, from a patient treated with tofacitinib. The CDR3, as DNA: TGCGCCAGCAGCCAAGATCGGGCAGCCAATCAGCCCCAGCATTTT. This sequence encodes CASSQDRAANQPQHF.